This is a list of T cell receptor beta chains from one sample in a study of CD8+ T cells in alopecia areata. TCRdb keeps only in-frame clones here, not all; method: immunoSEQ multiplex PCR. The sample records 150,000 to 250,000 clones, roughly 60% being singletons. The source material was CD4+ T cells sorted from blood, sampled at week 24, from a patient treated with tofacitinib. All receptors come from a human donor with alopecia areata. Each CDR3 is given with its conserved first and last residue. The order of the fields is V gene, D gene, J gene, clone size, CDR3 DNA, CDR3 protein. The D gene is left open where the match is weak. For some rows the clone size is stated as once, few or many, or as a class when expanded; others skip it.

>TRBV10-3|TRBD1|TRBJ1-2|once
TGTGCCATTGCCGGGACAGAATTTTATGGCTACACCTTC
CAIAGTEFYGYTF
>TRBV5-4|TRBD2|TRBJ2-2|.
TGTGCCAGCAGCCAGGGCTCGGCGGGGGGAAACACCGGGGAGCTGTTTTTT
CASSQGSAGGNTGELFF
>TRBV7-9|TRBD1|TRBJ1-6|.
TGTGCCAGCAGCCCCCGGGACAGACCTAATTCACCCCTCCACTTT
CASSPRDRPNSPLHF
>TRBV25-1|.|TRBJ1-2|.
TGTGCCAGCAGTAACGGACAAGACGGCTACACCTTC
CASSNGQDGYTF
>TRBV29-1|TRBD1|TRBJ2-2|.
TGCAGCGGTTACAGGGGGAACACCGGGGAGCTGTTTTTT
CSGYRGNTGELFF
>TRBV4-1|TRBD1|TRBJ2-4|few
TGCGCCAGCAGCCAAGGACAGGGGGCCTCAATAGCCAAAAACATTCAGTACTTC
CASSQGQGASIAKNIQYF
>TRBV6-5|.|TRBJ2-3|.
TGTGCCAGCAGAAGAGGGTTCGCAGATACGCAGTATTTT
CASRRGFADTQYF
>TRBV7-6|.|TRBJ2-2|.
TGTGCCAGCAGCTTTGAGACAGGGAGGGAAACCGGGGAGCTGTTTTTT
CASSFETGRETGELFF
>TRBV14|.|TRBJ2-5|few
TGTGCCAGCAGCCAAGCGGGGGGCCTGGAGACCCAGTACTTC
CASSQAGGLETQYF
>TRBV25-1|.|TRBJ1-2|.
TGTGCCAGCAGTGGACAGGAGAACTATGGCTACACCTTC
CASSGQENYGYTF
>TRBV4-1|.|TRBJ1-6|.
TGCGCCAGCAGCCGGGTCGGTGGGAGGGAAAGTGTATATAATTCACCCCTCCACTTT
CASSRVGGRESVYNSPLHF
>TRBV7-2|.|TRBJ2-1|few
TGTGCCAGCAGCTTATTTGGGAGCGCCCAGGGTGAGCAGTTCTTC
CASSLFGSAQGEQFF
>TRBV9|.|TRBJ2-5|.
TGTGCCAGCAGCGTAGGCTTGGGCAAGGGCGAGGAGACCCAGTACTTC
CASSVGLGKGEETQYF
>TRBV4-3|.|TRBJ1-5|.
TGCGCCAGCAGCCTTGCTTTAACTCAGCCCCAGCATTTT
CASSLALTQPQHF
>TRBV16|.|TRBJ1-3|many
TGTGCCAGCACAACGGACACCTCCTCTGGAAACACCATATATTTT
CASTTDTSSGNTIYF
>TRBV18|.|TRBJ1-5|.
TGTGCCAGCTCAGCCCACAGGGAGAGTCAGCCCCAGCATTTT
CASSAHRESQPQHF
>TRBV19|.|TRBJ2-1|few
TGTGCCAGTAGTATAAGCGTTGGGGGTTTGAGCTCCTACAATGAGCAGTTCTTC
CASSISVGGLSSYNEQFF
>TRBV7-2|.|TRBJ1-2|.
TGTGCCAGCAGCTCTTCACCGGGGTACTATGGCTACACCTTC
CASSSSPGYYGYTF
>TRBV5-1|.|TRBJ2-3|few
TGCGCCAGCAGCCCAACACCGGGACAAAGCACAGATACGCAGTATTTT
CASSPTPGQSTDTQYF
>TRBV4-1|.|TRBJ1-4|.
TGCGCCAGCAGGGTGGGTCGTGCGGCGGGAGAGCGAGGTGAAAAACTGTTTTTT
CASRVGRAAGERGEKLFF
>TRBV29-1|TRBD1|TRBJ2-7|once
TGCAGCGCTCAACTAGGACAGGGAGCCTACGAGCAGTACTTC
CSAQLGQGAYEQYF
>TRBV25-1|.|TRBJ1-4|.
TGTGCCAGCAGTGAACCCGGAGTGCGAAATGAAAAACTGTTTTTT
CASSEPGVRNEKLFF
>TRBV29-1|.|TRBJ2-7|.
TGCAGCGTTGGGGACGGTCTCTACGAGCAGTACTTC
CSVGDGLYEQYF
>TRBV6-5|.|TRBJ1-5|.
TGTGCCAGCAGGAAACGAAGGGGGGGCAGTCAGCCCCAGCATTTT
CASRKRRGGSQPQHF
>TRBV30|TRBD1|TRBJ1-1|.
TGTGCCTGGAATCTCCTCCGAGGTGACAGGGGACCGAAAAACACTGAAGCTTTCTTT
CAWNLLRGDRGPKNTEAFF
>TRBV2|.|TRBJ2-2|.
TGTGCCTCCAGCCTATTTGGCGAGAACACCGGGGAGCTGTTTTTT
CASSLFGENTGELFF
>TRBV30|TRBD2|TRBJ2-5|.
TGTGCCTGGAGTGGGGAGGGGACCCAGTACTTC
CAWSGEGTQYF
>TRBV5-4|TRBD1|TRBJ2-5|.
TGTGCCAGCCGAGACAGGGTTGGGGAGACCCAGTACTTC
CASRDRVGETQYF
>TRBV29-1|TRBD1|TRBJ2-5|.
TGCAGCGTCGGGACAGGGGGCATGGAGACCCAGTACTTC
CSVGTGGMETQYF
>TRBV5-5|.|TRBJ2-3|.
TGTGCCAGCAGCCCCCTTACACGCACAGATACGCAGTATTTT
CASSPLTRTDTQYF
>TRBV27|.|TRBJ1-4|many
TGTGCCAGCAGTTTATTCGGCAGGGTAGCAACTAATGAAAAACTGTTTTTT
CASSLFGRVATNEKLFF
>TRBV2|.|TRBJ1-1|.
TGTGCCAGCAGCGGTTTGGGCCTGCAGTCCACTGAAGCTTTCTTT
CASSGLGLQSTEAFF
>TRBV29-1|TRBD2|TRBJ2-7|.
TGCAGCGTTGCCAGCGGGAGCTCCTACGAGCAGTACTTC
CSVASGSSYEQYF
>TRBV7-2|TRBD2|TRBJ2-4|.
TGTGCCAGCAGCTTAGCTAGCGGGGTAGCCAAAAACATTCAGTACTTC
CASSLASGVAKNIQYF
>TRBV29-1|TRBD2|TRBJ2-3|.
TGCAGCGTTGGGACTAGCGGGGGAGGCACAGATACGCAGTATTTT
CSVGTSGGGTDTQYF
>TRBV30|.|TRBJ1-2|.
TGTGCCTGGAGTGTGAATCGGTTCTGGGGCTACACCTTC
CAWSVNRFWGYTF
>TRBV25-1|TRBD1|TRBJ1-1|.
TGTGCCAGCAATAGACAGGGGAACACTGAAGCTTTCTTT
CASNRQGNTEAFF
>TRBV6-1|.|TRBJ2-3|.
TGTGCCAGCAGTCACCGGGACACCACCTCAGATACGCAGTATTTT
CASSHRDTTSDTQYF
>TRBV29-1|TRBD2|TRBJ2-1|few
TGCAGCGTCGCGGGACTAGCGGGGGGCCAGCGGCGGAATGAGCAGTTCTTC
CSVAGLAGGQRRNEQFF
>TRBV6-6|.|TRBJ1-2|.
TGTGCCAGCAGTTACAGCTATGGCTACACCTTC
CASSYSYGYTF
>TRBV7-2|.|TRBJ2-1|.
TGTGCCAGCAGCTTAAGAGGACAGAACAATGAGCAGTTCTTC
CASSLRGQNNEQFF
>TRBV7-9|.|TRBJ2-3|few
TGTGCCAGCAGCAGAGCCGATACGCAGTATTTT
CASSRADTQYF
>TRBV19|.|TRBJ1-1|.
TGTGCCAGTCTCAACCTTGTGAACACTGAAGCTTTCTTT
CASLNLVNTEAFF
>TRBV7-2|TRBD1|TRBJ2-5|.
TGTGCCAGCACCAAGTTCCGGGACAGCGAGTACCAAGAGACCCAGTACTTC
CASTKFRDSEYQETQYF
>TRBV5-4|.|TRBJ2-3|.
TGTGCCAGCAGCTTAGGGGGGGTCACAGATACGCAGTATTTT
CASSLGGVTDTQYF
>TRBV10-3|.|TRBJ2-1|.
TGTGCCATCAGTGAGTCGAGTGCGGTCAATGAGCAGTTCTTC
CAISESSAVNEQFF
>TRBV7-2|.|TRBJ1-2|.
TGTGCCAGCAGCGTCTTAGCCGACTATGGCTACACCTTC
CASSVLADYGYTF
>TRBV29-1|.|TRBJ1-1|.
TGCAGCGTGAAGAACACTGAAGCTTTCTTT
CSVKNTEAFF
>TRBV9|.|TRBJ2-4|.
TGTGCCAGCAGCGTAGTCGCGGTCGGGGACATTCAGTACTTC
CASSVVAVGDIQYF
>TRBV19|TRBD1|TRBJ1-2|.
TGTGCCAGTAGTCGGGACAGTTCGTTGTTTGACTATGGCTACACCTTC
CASSRDSSLFDYGYTF
>TRBV27|TRBD2|TRBJ2-6|.
TGTGCCAGCAGCCGGGAGGGTAGTTTCTCTGGGGCCAACGTCCTGACTTTC
CASSREGSFSGANVLTF
>TRBV20-1|.|TRBJ2-1|once
TGCAGTGCTAGTCGTACGGATGAGCAGTTCTTC
CSASRTDEQFF
>TRBV7-2|.|TRBJ2-5|.
TGTGCCAGCAGCTTAGGCGGGGAGCAAGAGACCCAGTACTTC
CASSLGGEQETQYF
>TRBV7-2|TRBD1|TRBJ2-1|.
TGTGCCAGCAGCATACCTGACAGGGGAAAGCAGTTCTTC
CASSIPDRGKQFF
>TRBV19|.|TRBJ1-5|.
TGTGCCAGTAGCCCCGGCGGGGGTCCCAATCAGCCCCAGCATTTT
CASSPGGGPNQPQHF
>TRBV29-1|TRBD2|TRBJ2-1|few
TGCAGCGTTGTAGGGGGGGGACTAGCCTCCTACAATGAGCAGTTCTTC
CSVVGGGLASYNEQFF
>TRBV14|.|TRBJ2-5|.
TGTGCCAGCAGCCGGACAGCCCAAGAGACCCAGTACTTC
CASSRTAQETQYF
>TRBV4-3|.|TRBJ1-2|few
TGCGCCAGCAGCCCAAGTGGGGATAACTATGGCTACACCTTC
CASSPSGDNYGYTF
>TRBV2|TRBD1|TRBJ1-5|.
TGTGCCAGCAGTGAAGGTGGGACAGGGCATAGCAATCAGCCCCAGCATTTT
CASSEGGTGHSNQPQHF